What follows are 15 T cell receptor beta chains derived from one specimen sequenced in a study of T cell responses to AZD1222 COVID-19 vaccine. Only in-frame clones appear in the TCRdb table, and some are missing; sequencing was by immunoSEQ multiplex PCR. The profile shows 60,000 to 80,000 clones, around 80% of them singletons. Sequenced material: peripheral blood, taken 28 days after the second AZD1222 dose. These receptors originate from an adult who received the AZD1222 COVID-19 vaccine.

The chain recombines TRBV6-5 with TRBJ2-7; 7 bases agree with TRBD1. In germline, CDR1 is MNHEY, CDR2 SVGAGI. The CDR3 is made up of 12 amino acids. V shed 6 bases, J shed 7 bases, and the junction held 6 bases outside the gene matches. Here the CDR3 reads CASRDRFGEQYF. Here the CDR3 DNA reads TGTGCCAGCAGGGACAGGTTTGGTGAGCAGTACTTC.

Concerning this clone: Germline is not matched at one junction end, which may reflect a read error. J is TRBJ1-3 and V is TRBV20-1, with D uncertain. Germline V gene data show CDR1 as DFQATT and CDR2 as SNEGSKA (reference sequence). CDR3 size: 11 residues. CDR3 amino acids: CSAMEGNTIYF. The CDR3 DNA sequence: TGCAGCGCTATGGAAGGAAACACCATATATTTT.

The genes are TRBV15 and TRBJ1-4, with a possible D match to TRBD1 (6 bases). Germline-derived CDR1 and CDR2 are LNHNV and YYDKDF (reference sequence). This CDR3 has 14 amino acids. The V and J ends lost 7 bases and 1 base respectively, with 10 bases between them. CDR3 sequence: CATTGQLTNEKLFF. DNA for the CDR3: TGTGCCACCACCGGACAGTTAACTAATGAAAAACTGTTTTTT.

This clone was seen a handful of times. CDR3 residues: CASSLVVAYEQYF. The CDR3 bases are TGTGCCAGCAGCTTAGTCGTTGCCTACGAGCAGTACTTC. The chain is built from TRBV11-2 and TRBJ2-7; D not certain. The CDR3 has 13 amino acids. The V end lost 1 base, the J end lost 2 bases, and 6 bases lay between the germline ends. Looked up from germline, CDR1 is SGHAT and CDR2 is FQNNGV.

The rearrangement uses TRBV28 and TRBJ2-2; 7 positions match TRBD2. Germline CDR1 reads MDHEN; CDR2 reads SYDVKM. The CDR3 extends over 15 amino acids. The junction had 3 bases not matched to a gene; V was cut back by 5 bases and J by 0 bases. CDR3 in amino acids: CASSPLAANTGELFF. The DNA for the CDR3 is TGTGCCAGCAGTCCTCTAGCGGCGAACACCGGGGAGCTGTTTTTT.

The gene calls are TRBV10-3 and TRBJ2-7; unclear D gene. With 0 bases removed from V and 3 bases from J, the gap between germline ends came to 9 bases. The CDR3 totals 14 residues. Germline CDR1 ENHRY, CDR2 SYGVKD. This CDR3 is CAISESVGIYEQYF. The CDR3 coding sequence is TGTGCCATCAGTGAGTCGGTCGGAATCTACGAGCAGTACTTC.

J is TRBJ1-2 and V is TRBV10-3; 10 bases align to TRBD1. Germline assignment: CDR1 ENHRY and CDR2 SYGVKD. This CDR3 contains 14 residues. Germline trimming cut 3 bases from V and 6 bases from J; bases unmatched to any gene: 4. The CDR3 sequence is CAISDRDRGDGYTF. Written as DNA, the CDR3 is TGTGCCATCAGTGACCGGGACAGGGGTGATGGCTACACCTTC.

The gene calls are TRBV3-1 (or the pseudogene TRBV3-2) and TRBJ2-7; 14 bases map to TRBD2. The germline CDR1 and CDR2 sequences are LGHDT and YNNKEL (reference sequence). The junction had 4 bases not matched to a gene; V was cut back by 1 base and J by 2 bases. The CDR3 loop spans 17 amino acids. The CDR3 loop is CASSQARLAGGTYEQYF. CDR3 bases: TGTGCCAGCAGCCAAGCCCGACTAGCGGGGGGGACCTACGAGCAGTACTTC.

The gene calls are TRBV6-5 and TRBJ2-7, with TRBD1 matching 8 bases. Trimming at V came to 11 bases and at J to 3 bases, leaving 15 bases not matched to a gene. The CDR3 is 15 residues long. Germline V gene data show CDR1 as MNHEY and CDR2 as SVGAGI. This CDR3 reads CASGPERTGSYEQYF. The DNA of the CDR3 is TGTGCCTCGGGACCAGAGCGGACAGGGAGCTACGAGCAGTACTTC.

The chain couples TRBV19 to TRBJ2-3; 7 bases fit TRBD2. J gave up 6 bases and V 5 bases, and 8 bases lay outside the gene matches. The CDR3 is 14 residues long. In germline, CDR1 is LNHDA, CDR2 SQIVND (reference sequence). As DNA, the CDR3 is TGTGCCAGTAGTGGGACTACCGCCCCGGATACGCAGTATTTT. Translating it yields CASSGTTAPDTQYF.

The chain couples TRBV7-6 to TRBJ2-1; 9 nucleotides agree with TRBD2. The CDR3 is 18 amino acids. Germline CDR1 and CDR2: SGHVS and FNYEAQ. V trimming: 2 bases; J trimming: 0 bases; junction bases outside the gene matches: 8. The CDR3 region is CASSLYSGSSGSYNEQFF. The CDR3 nucleotides are TGTGCCAGCAGCTTATATAGCGGGAGTTCTGGCTCCTACAATGAGCAGTTCTTC.

This clone has only one observation. This chain uses TRBV19 with TRBJ2-1; D gene ambiguous. Trimming removed 7 bases at V and 0 bases at J, with 7 bases between. Looked up from germline, CDR1 is LNHDA and CDR2 is SQIVND (reference sequence). The CDR3 covers 13 residues. The CDR3 is CASTPSSYNEQFF. As DNA, the CDR3 is TGTGCCAGTACCCCGAGCTCCTACAATGAGCAGTTCTTC.

The chain combines TRBV19 with TRBJ2-5, with D possibly TRBD1 on 6 matching bases. V lost 6 bases and J 1 base, leaving 24 bases between the germline ends. From germline, CDR1 is LNHDA and CDR2 SQIVND (reference sequence). The CDR3 sequence is 18 residues long. The CDR3 coding sequence is TGTGCCAGTAGAAACAGGGTTTCGGCCCTCCCCGTCCAAGAGACCCAGTACTTC. It is translated as CASRNRVSALPVQETQYF.

The chain links TRBV9 to TRBJ2-3; D not certain. This CDR3 has 14 residues. V lost 0 bases, J lost 6 bases, and 11 bases lay in between. Germline loops: CDR1 SGDLS, CDR2 YYNGEE. This chain's CDR3 is CASSVAKGWDTQYF. The DNA for the CDR3 is TGTGCCAGCAGCGTAGCCAAGGGCTGGGATACGCAGTATTTT.

The rearrangement joins TRBV6-5 to TRBJ2-7; D unclear. CDR3 length equals 12 residues. Trimming removed 6 bases from V and 6 bases from J, with 12 bases in between. Germline values: CDR1 MNHEY, CDR2 SVGAGI. The CDR3 DNA reads as TGTGCCAGCAGGATCACCGTCTCCGAGCAGTACTTC. Translated: CASRITVSEQYF.